The entry below describes one T cell receptor (beta chain). The record originates from a study of blood T cell repertoires in COVID-19. In the study overall: There were acute and convalescent COVID-19 samples, and they came from the United States, Italy and Spain.

Patients from Seattle were sampled longitudinally, starting during active infection. Trimming removed 5 bases from V and 3 bases from J; junction bases left unmatched: 9. The CDR3 has 15 residues. Germline V CDR1 and CDR2: SGHAT, FQNNGV. Measured with immunoSEQ multiplex PCR; TCRdb has only the in-frame clones, and not every one. Of 30,000 to 40,000 clones in the sample, 80% to 90% were seen once. The source is a man aged 55 to 70 with COVID-19, enrolled during active disease. The sequencing input was peripheral blood. The rearrangement links TRBV11-2 to TRBJ1-1; TRBD1 matches 7 bases. This CDR3 is CASSARQGHDTEAFF. The CDR3 DNA is TGTGCCAGCAGCGCCCGACAGGGACACGACACTGAAGCTTTCTTT.